The 12 T cell receptor beta chains given below trace back to one sample, sequenced in a study of chemoradiotherapy in HPV16-positive cancers. Profiled with immunoSEQ multiplex PCR; TCRdb holds only in-frame clones, not every one. Among about 1,600 clones, around nine tenths were seen once, and the ten largest hold 13%. The sample was tumor tissue, taken from a patient who underwent chemoradiotherapy. The source of these receptors is a human donor with HPV-associated anogenital cancer.

The rearrangement links TRBV2 to TRBJ2-4; maybe TRBD1 (5 bases). In germline, CDR1 is SNHLY, CDR2 FYNNEI. The CDR3 is made up of 19 amino acids. The V gene lost 3 bases and the J gene lost 5 bases, with 26 bases spanning the gap. CDR3 bases: TGTGCCAGCAGTGAGGGGCTCTGGAAGGCCTTAGGGGAACAAAACATTCAGTACTTC. It is translated as CASSEGLWKALGEQNIQYF.

The chain recombines TRBV7-2 with TRBJ1-1, with TRBD1 matching over 10 bases. V trimming: 5 bases; J trimming: 10 bases; junction bases outside the gene matches: 10. The CDR3 contains 14 residues. From germline, CDR1 is SGHTA and CDR2 FQGNSA. The CDR3 here is CASSPRQGAVGAFF. The CDR3 region has the DNA TGTGCCAGCAGCCCCCGACAGGGGGCGGTGGGAGCTTTCTTT.

The chain links TRBV4-1 to TRBJ2-7; D tentatively reads TRBD1 or TRBD2 (5 bases each). The CDR3 has 13 amino acids. Looked up from germline, CDR1 is MGHRA and CDR2 is YSYEKL. The germline V and J ends were trimmed by 0 bases and 8 bases, with 11 bases remaining between them. The CDR3 DNA sequence: TGCGCCAGCAGCCAAGATTGGGGGACGCAGCAGTACTTC. It is translated as CASSQDWGTQQYF.

V usage is TRBV4-2 and J usage is TRBJ2-1, with a possible D match to TRBD2 (5 bases). CDR1 is LGHNA and CDR2 is YNFKEQ in the germline V gene. This CDR3 spans 17 amino acids. The V and J ends lost 0 bases and 2 bases respectively, with 14 bases between them. The CDR3 region is CASSQDLASRPYNEQFF. CDR3 coding DNA: TGTGCCAGCAGCCAAGATTTGGCTAGCCGTCCCTACAATGAGCAGTTCTTC.

The V gene is TRBV12-5, the J gene TRBJ1-5; 8 bases match TRBD1. J lost 6 bases, V lost 5 bases, and 3 bases had no gene match. Germline CDR1 LGHNT, CDR2 FRNRAP. The CDR3 extends over 13 amino acids. This CDR3 is CASGATGVQPQHF. The CDR3 DNA is TGTGCTAGTGGTGCGACAGGGGTTCAGCCCCAGCATTTT.

The rearrangement joins TRBV5-6 to TRBJ1-2; 8 nucleotides agree with TRBD1. The V gene's germline CDR1 is SGHDT and CDR2 YYEEEE. The CDR3 is 19 amino acids. V was pared by 6 bases and J by 3 bases, with 22 bases of the junction left unmatched. The CDR3 DNA is TGTGCCAGCACCGACTTCCTACAGGGGGTATTGTCTGGTGACTATGGCTACACCTTC. Translating gives CASTDFLQGVLSGDYGYTF.

V gene TRBV19 combines with J gene TRBJ2-2, with TRBD1 matching over 10 bases. The ends lost 5 bases at V and 4 bases at J; junction bases unmatched: 4. The germline CDR1 and CDR2 sequences are LNHDA and SQIVND (reference sequence). CDR3 length equals 15 residues. The CDR3 DNA reads as TGTGCCAGTAGTCCCAGGACAGGGGGCACCGGGGAGCTGTTTTTT. Encoded protein: CASSPRTGGTGELFF. The whole variable domain, filled in from reference TRBV19 and TRBJ2-2, reads DGGITQSPKYLFRKEGQNVTLSCEQNLNHDAMYWYRQDPGQGLRLIYYSQIVNDFQKGDIAEGYSVSREKKESFPLTVTSAQKNPTAFYLCASSPRTGGTGELFFGEGSRLTVL.

The chain recombines TRBV27 with TRBJ2-7, with 10 bases aligning to TRBD1. The CDR3 has 15 residues. Per germline, CDR1 MNHEY and CDR2 SMNVEV (reference sequence). After removal of 2 bases from V and 4 bases from J, the junction contained 5 bases not matched to a gene. The CDR3 coding sequence is TGTGCCAGCAGTTTAGGACAGGGGGGTAAGTACGAGCAGTACTTC. Its protein is CASSLGQGGKYEQYF.

The J gene is TRBJ1-6, the V gene TRBV21-1; the D segment call TRBD1 is taken from the table without a DNA check. TRBV21-1 is noted as a pseudogene. This CDR3 is built from 13 residues. Here the CDR3 DNA reads TGTGCCAGCCACGGACAGGAAAATTCACCCCTCCACTTT. It translates to CASHGQENSPLHF.

The rearrangement uses TRBV25-1 and TRBJ1-4, with D perhaps TRBD1 (5 bases). Trimming cost V 1 base and J 5 bases, with 17 bases left between them. The CDR3 spans 17 residues. CDR1 and CDR2 from the germline V gene are MGHDK and SYGVNS. The CDR3: CASSESGISWGNEKLFF. The CDR3 DNA reads as TGTGCCAGCAGTGAATCGGGTATTAGTTGGGGCAATGAAAAACTGTTTTTT. Full variable domain (remainder filled in from reference TRBV25-1 and TRBJ1-4): EADIYQTPRYLVIGTGKKITLECSQTMGHDKMYWYQQDPGMELHLIHYSYGVNSTEKGDLSSESTVSRIRTEHFPLTLESARPSHTSQYLCASSESGISWGNEKLFFGSGTQLSVL.

The chain is built from TRBV5-1 and TRBJ2-1, with TRBD2 matching over 13 bases. Germline V CDR1 and CDR2: SGHRS, YFSETQ. The CDR3 totals 16 residues. J was trimmed by 4 bases and V by 5 bases; bases with no gene match: 6. The CDR3 DNA reads as TGCGCCAGCAGGCGGACTAGCGGGAGCAAATACAATGAGCAGTTCTTC. Residues: CASRRTSGSKYNEQFF.

The chain links TRBV30 to TRBJ1-1; TRBD1 agrees at 7 bases. Germline trimming cut 3 bases from V and 4 bases from J; bases unmatched to any gene: 11. Per the germline V gene, CDR1 is GTSNPN and CDR2 is SVGIG (reference sequence). The CDR3 loop spans 15 amino acids. The CDR3 region is CAWRDQQGMGTEAFF. CDR3 nucleotide sequence: TGTGCCTGGAGGGATCAACAGGGGATGGGCACTGAAGCTTTCTTT.